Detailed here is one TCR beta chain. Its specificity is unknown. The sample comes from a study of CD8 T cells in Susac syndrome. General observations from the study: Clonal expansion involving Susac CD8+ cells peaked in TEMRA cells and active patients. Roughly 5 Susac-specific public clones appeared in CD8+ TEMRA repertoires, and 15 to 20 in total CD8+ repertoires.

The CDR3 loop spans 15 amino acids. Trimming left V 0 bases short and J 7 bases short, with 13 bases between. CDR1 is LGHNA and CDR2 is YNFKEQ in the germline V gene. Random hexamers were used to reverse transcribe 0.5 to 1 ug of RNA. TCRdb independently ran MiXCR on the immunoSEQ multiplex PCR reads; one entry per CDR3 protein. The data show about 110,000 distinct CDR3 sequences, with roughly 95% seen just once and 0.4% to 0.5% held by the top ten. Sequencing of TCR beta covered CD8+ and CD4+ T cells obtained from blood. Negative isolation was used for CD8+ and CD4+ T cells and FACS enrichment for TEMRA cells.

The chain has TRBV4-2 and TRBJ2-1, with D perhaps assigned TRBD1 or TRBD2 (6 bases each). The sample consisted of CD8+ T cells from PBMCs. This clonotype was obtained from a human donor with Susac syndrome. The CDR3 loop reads CASSQDQGRGNEQFF. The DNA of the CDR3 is TGTGCCAGCAGCCAAGACCAGGGGCGGGGAAATGAGCAGTTCTTC.